These T cell receptor beta chains were read from a single sample in a study of T cell responses to AZD1222 COVID-19 vaccine. Produced via immunoSEQ multiplex PCR; TCRdb's table is partial and in-frame only. The sample has some 80,000 clones; more than 90% are singletons. The starting material was peripheral blood, obtained on day 0 of AZD1222 vaccination. The source of these receptors is an adult in good health. Both conserved end residues are part of each CDR3. A D gene is named only where the DNA matches it firmly. Size is omitted from some rows. Given values are once, few, many or a class for expanded clones.

d_call: TRBD1
j_call: TRBJ1-1
clone_size: once
v_call: TRBV6-5
cdr3_aa: CASSSPTGVNTEAFF
cdr3_nt: TGTGCCAGCAGTTCGCCGACAGGGGTGAACACTGAAGCTTTCTTT

d_call: TRBD1
j_call: TRBJ2-3
clone_size: NA
v_call: TRBV4-3
cdr3_aa: CASSPGQELLADTQYF
cdr3_nt: TGCGCCAGCAGCCCGGGACAGGAGCTACTCGCAGATACGCAGTATTTT

d_call: NA
j_call: TRBJ2-6
clone_size: NA
v_call: TRBV5-6
cdr3_aa: CASSFPQISGANVLTF
cdr3_nt: TGTGCCAGCAGCTTCCCGCAAATCTCTGGGGCCAACGTCCTGACTTTC

d_call: NA
j_call: TRBJ1-4
clone_size: NA
v_call: TRBV6-5
cdr3_aa: CASSLSWALGEKLFF
cdr3_nt: TGTGCCAGCAGTTTATCATGGGCCCTTGGTGAAAAACTGTTTTTT

d_call: TRBD2
j_call: TRBJ2-1
clone_size: once
v_call: TRBV6-1
cdr3_aa: CASSVNVAGLSYNEQFF
cdr3_nt: TGTGCCAGCAGTGTCAACGTAGCGGGGCTCTCCTACAATGAGCAGTTCTTC

d_call: TRBD1
j_call: TRBJ2-7
clone_size: NA
v_call: TRBV24-1
cdr3_aa: CATSARPGTGIPYEQYF
cdr3_nt: TGTGCCACCAGTGCCCGACCGGGGACAGGGATCCCCTACGAGCAGTACTTC

d_call: NA
j_call: TRBJ1-3
clone_size: NA
v_call: TRBV5-4
cdr3_aa: CASSLGVWNTIYF
cdr3_nt: TGTGCCAGCAGCTTGGGGGTTTGGAACACCATATATTTT

d_call: TRBD2
j_call: TRBJ2-3
clone_size: NA
v_call: TRBV6-2/TRBV6-3
cdr3_aa: CASSYTQRGGLLDTQYF
cdr3_nt: TGTGCCAGCAGTTACACCCAGCGGGGGGGCCTCTTGGATACGCAGTATTTT

d_call: NA
j_call: TRBJ2-7
clone_size: few
v_call: TRBV7-2
cdr3_aa: CASSGRGYEQYF
cdr3_nt: TGTGCCAGCAGCGGAAGGGGCTACGAGCAGTACTTC

d_call: TRBD1
j_call: TRBJ2-7
clone_size: NA
v_call: TRBV19
cdr3_aa: CASSPWTGGSEQYF
cdr3_nt: TGTGCCAGTAGTCCCTGGACAGGGGGAAGTGAGCAGTACTTC

d_call: NA
j_call: TRBJ1-1
clone_size: few
v_call: TRBV6-5
cdr3_aa: CASSYYSPNTEAFF
cdr3_nt: TGTGCCAGCAGTTACTACTCCCCGAACACTGAAGCTTTCTTT

d_call: NA
j_call: TRBJ1-2
clone_size: NA
v_call: TRBV30
cdr3_aa: CAWNRLGFGYGYTF
cdr3_nt: TGTGCCTGGAATAGGCTGGGTTTCGGCTATGGCTACACCTTC

d_call: NA
j_call: TRBJ1-2
clone_size: NA
v_call: TRBV2
cdr3_aa: CASSEGFDYGYTF
cdr3_nt: TGTGCCAGCAGTGAAGGCTTTGACTATGGCTACACCTTC

d_call: TRBD1
j_call: TRBJ2-2
clone_size: NA
v_call: TRBV5-1
cdr3_aa: CASSRDRVATGELFF
cdr3_nt: TGCGCCAGCAGCAGGGACAGGGTTGCCACCGGGGAGCTGTTTTTT

d_call: NA
j_call: TRBJ2-1
clone_size: once
v_call: TRBV19
cdr3_aa: CASSIDWSQSKPALNEQFF
cdr3_nt: TGTGCCAGTAGTATAGATTGGTCCCAATCCAAACCCGCACTCAATGAGCAGTTCTTC

d_call: NA
j_call: TRBJ2-7
clone_size: NA
v_call: TRBV7-9
cdr3_aa: CASSPSDREAIEQYF
cdr3_nt: TGTGCCAGCAGCCCATCCGACAGGGAGGCAATCGAGCAGTACTTC

d_call: NA
j_call: TRBJ2-3
clone_size: once
v_call: TRBV6-4
cdr3_aa: CASSDGRGGSTDTQYF
cdr3_nt: TGTGCCAGCAGCGATGGTAGGGGGGGGTCCACAGATACGCAGTATTTT

d_call: TRBD2
j_call: TRBJ2-5
clone_size: NA
v_call: TRBV7-2
cdr3_aa: CASSSGLAGGRETQYF
cdr3_nt: TGTGCCAGCAGTTCAGGACTAGCGGGGGGTAGGGAGACCCAGTACTTC

d_call: TRBD1
j_call: TRBJ1-4
clone_size: NA
v_call: TRBV29-1
cdr3_aa: CSVNTGGVGGKLFF
cdr3_nt: TGCAGCGTCAATACAGGGGGTGTAGGCGGAAAACTGTTTTTT

d_call: TRBD1
j_call: TRBJ2-7
clone_size: NA
v_call: TRBV27
cdr3_aa: CASSTPRQGRYEQYF
cdr3_nt: TGTGCCAGCAGTACCCCTCGACAGGGGAGGTACGAGCAGTACTTC

d_call: NA
j_call: TRBJ2-5
clone_size: NA
v_call: TRBV27
cdr3_aa: CASSFTSTKETQYF
cdr3_nt: TGTGCCAGCAGTTTCACTTCAACAAAAGAGACCCAGTACTTC

d_call: NA
j_call: TRBJ1-4
clone_size: NA
v_call: TRBV5-4
cdr3_aa: CASSPGTSDEKLFF
cdr3_nt: TGTGCCAGCAGCCCCGGGACCTCAGATGAAAAACTGTTTTTT

d_call: TRBD1
j_call: TRBJ1-2
clone_size: NA
v_call: TRBV28
cdr3_aa: CASSLARQGAGGYTF
cdr3_nt: TGTGCCAGCAGTTTAGCCCGACAGGGGGCGGGTGGCTACACCTTC

d_call: NA
j_call: TRBJ2-7
clone_size: once
v_call: TRBV28
cdr3_aa: CASSQRWAYF
cdr3_nt: TGTGCCAGCAGTCAGCGGTGGGCGTACTTC

d_call: NA
j_call: TRBJ1-5
clone_size: few
v_call: TRBV5-8
cdr3_aa: CASSSWGSGRTQHF
cdr3_nt: TGTGCCAGCAGCTCTTGGGGGTCGGGGCGGACCCAGCATTTT

d_call: NA
j_call: TRBJ1-4
clone_size: NA
v_call: TRBV19
cdr3_aa: CASALGRDEKLFF
cdr3_nt: TGTGCCAGCGCCCTGGGCAGGGACGAAAAACTGTTTTTT

d_call: NA
j_call: TRBJ1-1
clone_size: NA
v_call: TRBV5-5
cdr3_aa: CASSFTPGVMNTEAFF
cdr3_nt: TGTGCCAGCAGCTTCACCCCTGGAGTAATGAACACTGAAGCTTTCTTT

d_call: NA
j_call: TRBJ1-4
clone_size: NA
v_call: TRBV24-1
cdr3_aa: CATSAGQPNEKLFF
cdr3_nt: TGTGCCACCAGTGCGGGCCAGCCTAATGAAAAACTGTTTTTT

d_call: NA
j_call: TRBJ1-3
clone_size: NA
v_call: TRBV18
cdr3_aa: CASSPPVDGNTIYF
cdr3_nt: TGTGCCAGCTCACCACCGGTGGACGGAAACACCATATATTTT

d_call: TRBD1
j_call: TRBJ2-7
clone_size: NA
v_call: TRBV6-5
cdr3_aa: CASTEEGQGAYEQYF
cdr3_nt: TGTGCCAGCACCGAAGAAGGACAGGGGGCGTACGAGCAGTACTTC

d_call: NA
j_call: TRBJ1-6
clone_size: NA
v_call: TRBV7-6
cdr3_aa: CASTSWEGSDSPLHF
cdr3_nt: TGTGCCAGCACCTCGTGGGAGGGGTCGGATTCACCCCTCCACTTT

d_call: NA
j_call: TRBJ2-3
clone_size: NA
v_call: TRBV5-6
cdr3_aa: CASSLPLARTDTQYF
cdr3_nt: TGTGCCAGCAGCTTGCCCCTAGCGAGGACAGATACGCAGTATTTT

d_call: NA
j_call: TRBJ1-5
clone_size: NA
v_call: TRBV19
cdr3_aa: CASNMRRLSDQPQHF
cdr3_nt: TGTGCCAGTAATATGAGGAGGCTCTCAGATCAGCCCCAGCATTTT

d_call: NA
j_call: TRBJ1-2
clone_size: NA
v_call: TRBV7-2
cdr3_aa: CASSLGQGFRYGYTF
cdr3_nt: TGTGCCAGCAGCTTAGGCCAGGGGTTTCGATATGGCTACACCTTC

d_call: TRBD1
j_call: TRBJ2-7
clone_size: NA
v_call: TRBV13
cdr3_aa: CASSLGTDRVKFYEQYF
cdr3_nt: TGTGCCAGCAGCTTAGGAACGGACAGGGTGAAGTTCTACGAGCAGTACTTC

d_call: TRBD1
j_call: TRBJ1-2
clone_size: NA
v_call: TRBV18
cdr3_aa: CASSSDRDRVGYTF
cdr3_nt: TGTGCCAGCTCATCGGACAGGGACCGTGTGGGCTACACCTTC